Given below is one T cell receptor beta chain in context. The method was immunoSEQ multiplex PCR; TCRdb's version includes in-frame clones alone and lacks a portion of them. The sample yields tens of thousands of clones, roughly nine tenths seen once. This entry comes from a study of T cell changes during pregnancy in multiple sclerosis. The CDR3 length is 21 residues. Sequences were derived from CD4+ T cells from peripheral blood mononuclear cells, sampled in the third trimester of pregnancy. The V and J genes are TRBV21-1 and TRBJ1-5. TRBV21-1 is recorded as a pseudogene. This clonotype was sampled from a female donor with multiple sclerosis, enrolled in a pregnancy study. In nucleotides, the CDR3 is TGTGCCAGCACGCTACGCCCGGGGGGGGATTTAAGGTACTATGGCAATCAGCCCCAGCATTTT. Amino acid sequence: CASTLRPGGDLRYYGNQPQHF.